Listed below are T cell receptor beta chains from one sample, sequenced in a study of identical twins. TCRdb processed the 5' RACE reads anew with MiXCR; each CDR3 protein has one entry. The sample consists of 430,000 or so distinct CDR3 sequences, approximately 24% of them appearing once. The same specimen was also included in a second study, on T cells expressing NK-cell markers.

Sequenced material: CD4+ T cells sorted from blood. These receptors were obtained from a woman in her late teens or twenties in good health. Both conserved end residues are part of each CDR3.

CASSQDMGIAGELFF	TRBV3-1	TRBJ2-2
CSARVRTVVRTEAFF	TRBV20-1	TRBJ1-1
CASSQSQEQFF	TRBV3-1	TRBJ2-1
CASSLGRVIPNEQFF	TRBV12-3/TRBV12-4	TRBJ2-1
CASSLSRGNTDTQYF	TRBV6-1	TRBJ2-3
CASSPRQGRGGNTIYF	TRBV13	TRBJ1-3
CASSLVAGSYNEQFF	TRBV7-2	TRBJ2-1
CASSGRGPTEAFF	TRBV19	TRBJ1-1
CAIMGGNEVYGYTF	TRBV10-3	TRBJ1-2
CAIGQGPSYEQYF	TRBV11-2	TRBJ2-7
CSARSGGNYNEQFF	TRBV20-1	TRBJ2-1
CASSRLKTSGSNEQFF	TRBV6-2/TRBV6-3	TRBJ2-1
CASSLRRSQETQYF	TRBV5-6	TRBJ2-5
CASSRTGRHTGELFF	TRBV19	TRBJ2-2